One sample yielded the 13 T cell receptor beta chains listed below, sequenced in a study of OX40 agonist ivuxolimab in advanced cancers. The method was immunoSEQ multiplex PCR; TCRdb's version includes in-frame clones alone and lacks a portion of them. The sample lists 80,000 to 100,000 clones; approximately 95% were seen once. Sequences were derived from CD4+ or CD8+ T cells sorted from blood, sampled in a trial of the OX40 agonist ivuxolimab. The receptor set was obtained from an adult with an advanced solid tumor such as melanoma, head and neck, liver or kidney cancer.

The chain combines TRBV27 with TRBJ2-2, with 11 bases fitting TRBD1. J was trimmed by 2 bases and V by 6 bases; bases with no gene match: 5. The CDR3 is made up of 16 amino acids. Germline V gene lookup returns CDR1 MNHEY and CDR2 SMNVEV (reference sequence). CDR3: CASSRWTGGNTGELFF. Here the CDR3 DNA reads TGTGCCAGCAGCCGATGGACAGGGGGCAACACCGGGGAGCTGTTTTTT.

CDR3 sequence reads: CASSLLGELFF. The CDR3 coding sequence is TGTGCCAGCAGCCTGCTGGGGGAGCTGTTTTTT. This chain uses TRBV7-2 with TRBJ2-2; the D is unclear. CDR3 length: 11 residues. V was cut by 5 bases and J by 8 bases, with 6 bases left in between. Germline V lookup: CDR1 SGHTA, CDR2 FQGNSA.

The J gene is TRBJ1-5, the V gene TRBV28; TRBD1 matches 7 bases. This CDR3 region has 14 residues. Trimming took 5 bases from V and 0 from J; bases not matched to a gene: 1. Germline-derived CDR1 and CDR2 are MDHEN and SYDVKM. CDR3 coding DNA: TGTGCCAGCAGTGGGACAGTTAGCAATCAGCCCCAGCATTTT. Its protein is CASSGTVSNQPQHF.

The J gene is TRBJ2-5, the V gene TRBV5-1; TRBD1 matches 8 bases. The V gene's germline CDR1 is SGHRS and CDR2 YFSETQ. CDR3 length: 12 amino acids. The V segment lost 7 bases and the J segment 14 bases; nucleotides outside the gene matches: 13. The CDR3 DNA reads TGCGCCAGCTCGTCCCGGGACAGGCCCGAATACTTC. Translating it yields CASSSRDRPEYF.

The chain joins TRBV7-2 to TRBJ2-4; D might be TRBD1 (6 bases). The CDR3 is 15 amino acids. V dropped 5 bases and J dropped 7 bases, with 18 bases sitting between them. The germline CDR1 and CDR2 sequences are SGHTA and FQGNSA. CDR3 DNA sequence: TGTGCCAGCAGCCCTCCGGGATCCCAGGGGAACATTCAGTACTTC. Translated: CASSPPGSQGNIQYF.

The rearrangement links TRBV5-1 to TRBJ2-2, with D possibly TRBD1 on 5 matching bases. The V gene's germline CDR1 is SGHRS and CDR2 YFSETQ. V was shortened by 6 bases and J by 5 bases, with 17 bases between the two germline ends. CDR3 length equals 15 residues. The CDR3 nucleotides are TGCGCCAGCACCGTGGGGCAGGGCCAGACCGGGGAGCTGTTTTTT. Translating it yields CASTVGQGQTGELFF.

The V and J genes are TRBV5-1 and TRBJ1-5; no firm D call. In germline, CDR1 is SGHRS, CDR2 YFSETQ. CDR3 length: 16 residues. Trimming took 0 bases from V and 0 from J, leaving 10 bases between them. The CDR3 sequence is CASSLDPGNSNQPQHF. CDR3 nucleotides: TGCGCCAGCAGCTTGGACCCCGGGAATAGCAATCAGCCCCAGCATTTT.

J is TRBJ1-2 and V is TRBV5-4, with D unresolved. The CDR3 covers 13 residues. V was trimmed by 0 bases and J by 2 bases, leaving 5 bases between them. The germline V gene has CDR1 SGHNT and CDR2 YYREEE (reference sequence). DNA for the CDR3: TGTGCCAGCAGCTTGGCCTGGAACTATGGCTACACCTTC. Protein product: CASSLAWNYGYTF.

This clone was seen just once. The chain carries TRBV5-6 and TRBJ1-2; 10 nucleotides align to TRBD1. V dropped 3 bases and J dropped 4; count of bases not matched to a gene: 3. Germline values: CDR1 SGHDT, CDR2 YYEEEE. The CDR3 runs to 14 residues. The CDR3 DNA is TGTGCCAGCAGCTGGAGGACAGGGGGCTATGGCTACACCTTC. As protein: CASSWRTGGYGYTF.

Turning to this clone: One end of the junction varies from germline; a read error may be responsible. The V gene is TRBV7-2, the J gene TRBJ2-5; D perhaps matches TRBD2 (5 bases). Germline values: CDR1 SGHTA, CDR2 FQGNSA. The CDR3 is 15 amino acids. DNA for the CDR3: TGTGCCAGCATCCCTTGGTCCCGAGGGCAAGGGACCCAGTACTTC. Amino acids: CASIPWSRGQGTQYF.

This sequence joins TRBV2 and TRBJ1-5, with unresolved D. V was shortened by 10 bases and J by 0 bases, with 16 bases between the two germline ends. CDR3 length: 15 residues. Germline lookup yields CDR1 SNHLY and CDR2 FYNNEI. The CDR3, as DNA: TGTGCCACCCAGATAGGGTCGAATAGCAATCAGCCCCAGCATTTT. Translated, it gives CATQIGSNSNQPQHF.

The V gene is TRBV2, the J gene TRBJ2-3; D could derive from TRBD1 or TRBD2 (5 bases each). This CDR3 has 15 amino acids. V dropped 6 bases and J dropped 5 bases, with 18 bases sitting between them. The germline V gene has CDR1 SNHLY and CDR2 FYNNEI. CDR3 sequence (DNA): TGTGCCAGCAGCTTCACCTACGGGGCCCAAGATACGCAGTATTTT. This translates into CASSFTYGAQDTQYF. Full variable domain (missing parts from reference TRBV2 and TRBJ2-3): EPEVTQTPSHQVTQMGQEVILRCVPISNHLYFYWYRQILGQKVEFLVSFYNNEISEKSEIFDDQFSVERPDGSNFTLKIRSTKLEDSAMYFCASSFTYGAQDTQYFGPGTRLTVL.

This clone was counted a single time. The rearrangement links TRBV7-9 to TRBJ2-2, with 9 nucleotides matching TRBD2. Per germline, CDR1 SEHNR and CDR2 FQNEAQ (reference sequence). This CDR3 has 14 amino acids. Trimming cost V 3 bases and J 7 bases; bases outside gene matches: 3. CDR3 amino acids: CASSFALAGGELFF. As DNA, the CDR3 is TGTGCCAGCAGCTTCGCACTAGCGGGCGGGGAGCTGTTTTTT.